These 21 T cell receptor beta chains were sequenced from one sample in a study of spatial heterogeneity in lung cancer. TCRdb re-called the 5' RACE reads with MiXCR, one entry per CDR3 protein. The table lists under 150,000 distinct CDR3 sequences, less than 15% of them singletons. This sample's time point: blood at routine non-recurrence follow-up after resection. Material for sequencing was whole RNA from tumor, nontumor lung or frozen PBMC, left unsorted. This material consisted of PBMCs, taken at follow-up. The source is a male donor with early-stage non-small cell lung cancer.

The chain carries TRBV21-1 and TRBJ1-2; the tabulated D call, TRBD1, remains unverified against the DNA. TRBV21-1 is flagged as a pseudogene. The CDR3 contains 13 residues. CDR3 bases: TGTGCCAGCAGGACAGGGCGTAACTATGGCTACACCTTC. Protein: CASRTGRNYGYTF.

The rearrangement links TRBV20-1 to TRBJ1-4, with 8 bases matching TRBD1. The V and J ends lost 1 base and 13 bases, in that order; junction bases with no gene match: 8. This CDR3 comprises 13 residues. Germline CDR1 reads DFQATT; CDR2 reads SNEGSKA (reference sequence). The CDR3 here is CSARVTTGTGLFF. The CDR3 DNA reads as TGCAGTGCTAGAGTAACGACAGGGACAGGACTGTTTTTT.

This clonotype was seen many times. The V and J genes are TRBV20-1 and TRBJ1-2; D ambiguous. CDR3 length: 15 amino acids. CDR1 and CDR2 (germline): DFQATT, SNEGSKA (reference sequence). Trimming removed 0 bases from V and 0 bases from J, with 11 bases in between. This chain's CDR3 is CSARDRPESNYGYTF. The CDR3 DNA follows: TGCAGTGCTAGAGATCGCCCAGAATCTAACTATGGCTACACCTTC.

This clonotype appeared many times. V and J are TRBV9 and TRBJ2-2; D unresolved. V dropped 0 bases and J dropped 7 bases, with 7 bases sitting between them. CDR1 is SGDLS and CDR2 is YYNGEE in the germline V gene. CDR3 length equals 13 residues. This chain's CDR3 is CASSVVWDGELFF. CDR3 nucleotides: TGTGCCAGCAGCGTAGTTTGGGACGGGGAGCTGTTTTTT.

This clonotype was counted at least ten times. The rearrangement uses TRBV7-9 and TRBJ1-6; D possibly corresponds to TRBD1 (6 bases). The germline V and J ends were trimmed by 4 bases and 6 bases, with 10 bases remaining between them. This CDR3 is built from 14 residues. CDR1 is SEHNR, CDR2 FQNEAQ, per germline (reference sequence). The CDR3 protein is CASSSTGFNSPLHF. In nucleotides, the CDR3 is TGTGCCAGCAGCTCCACAGGGTTTAATTCACCCCTCCACTTT.

The table lists this clonotype with a few counts. The chain has TRBV4-3 and TRBJ1-1; no firm D call. The CDR3 is 14 residues long. V dropped 0 bases and J dropped 4 bases, with 9 bases sitting between them. The germline CDR1 and CDR2 sequences are LGHNA and YSLEER. CDR3 DNA sequence: TGCGCCAGCAGCCAAGATTCAAGGCGCACTGAAGCTTTCTTT. Amino acid sequence: CASSQDSRRTEAFF.

This clonotype was seen a handful of times. The rearrangement links TRBV7-9 to TRBJ2-3, with 7 nucleotides matching TRBD1. Per germline, CDR1 SEHNR and CDR2 FQNEAQ (reference sequence). The trim removed 3 bases at V and 2 bases at J, leaving 2 bases unmatched. CDR3 size: 14 residues. The CDR3 DNA sequence: TGTGCCAGCAGCTTCGGGACAGACACAGATACGCAGTATTTT. It translates to CASSFGTDTDTQYF.

The V gene is TRBV6-5, the J gene TRBJ1-6; D is unresolved. Looked up from germline, CDR1 is MNHEY and CDR2 is SVGAGI. Trimming cost V 3 bases and J 13 bases, with 10 bases left between them. The CDR3 extends over 12 amino acids. The CDR3, as DNA: TGTGCCAGCAGTTATCTGGCGTCCCCCCTCCACTTT. This codes for CASSYLASPLHF.

This clonotype occurred many times. V usage is TRBV6-6 and J usage is TRBJ1-1, with TRBD1 matching over 8 bases. The V segment lost 6 bases and the J segment 5 bases; nucleotides outside the gene matches: 8. From germline, CDR1 is MNHNY and CDR2 SVGAGI (reference sequence). The CDR3 consists of 14 residues. CDR3 in amino acids: CASSPEQGGTEAFF. Here the CDR3 DNA reads TGTGCCAGCAGCCCTGAACAGGGGGGGACTGAAGCTTTCTTT.

This clonotype was counted at least ten times. No conserved phenylalanine or tryptophan ends this CDR3, so it is likely a read error. V and J are TRBV29-1 and TRBJ1-2; perhaps TRBD1 as D (5 bases). V gave up 4 bases and J gave up 8 bases, with 23 bases separating them. The CDR3 totals 15 residues. Germline V gene sequence: CDR1 SQVTM, CDR2 ANQGSEA. CDR3 amino acids: CSVVERGARGSGYTS. Written as DNA, the CDR3 is TGCAGCGTTGTCGAACGAGGGGCGCGAGGTAGCGGCTACACCTCC.

The rearrangement uses TRBV11-1 and TRBJ2-5, with D unclear. The CDR3 sequence is 13 residues long. CDR1 and CDR2 from the germline V gene are SGHAT and FQDESV (reference sequence). V was pared by 1 base and J by 4 bases, with 7 bases between. The CDR3 loop reads CASSLGAGETQYF. For the CDR3, the DNA is TGTGCCAGCAGCTTAGGGGCTGGAGAGACCCAGTACTTC.

This clonotype was observed a few times. The J gene is TRBJ2-1, the V gene TRBV7-9; the D gene is possibly TRBD2 (5 bases). The germline CDR1 and CDR2 sequences are SEHNR and FQNEAQ (reference sequence). V shed 5 bases and J shed 1 base, with 12 bases lying between them. The CDR3 has 15 amino acids. This CDR3 reads CASSLAGVSYNEQFF. CDR3 DNA: TGTGCCAGCAGCCTGGCCGGGGTGTCCTACAATGAGCAGTTCTTC.

This clonotype was detected ten times or more. This rearrangement joins TRBV20-1 to TRBJ2-7; D is unclear. The CDR3 extends over 13 amino acids. Trimming left V 6 bases short and J 0 bases short, with 12 bases between. Germline V gene sequence: CDR1 DFQATT, CDR2 SNEGSKA (reference sequence). In nucleotides, the CDR3 is TGCAGTGCACGTTCAGTGGACTCCTACGAGCAGTACTTC. Its protein is CSARSVDSYEQYF.

The chain joins TRBV5-5 to TRBJ2-2, with a weak D call TRBD1 (6 bases). Germline V CDR1 and CDR2: SGHKS, YYEKEE (reference sequence). V was cut by 5 bases and J by 2 bases, with 13 bases left in between. The CDR3 covers 15 residues. The CDR3, as DNA: TGTGCCAGCAGTCGACCCGGGACAAACACCGGGGAGCTGTTTTTT. Translation: CASSRPGTNTGELFF.

J is TRBJ2-7 and V is TRBV20-1, with D tentatively TRBD1 (5 bases). Trimming stripped 3 bases from V and 6 bases from J, with 15 bases between. The CDR3 sequence is 13 residues long. CDR1 is DFQATT and CDR2 is SNEGSKA in the germline V gene (reference sequence). CDR3 sequence: CSASRAQRGEQYF. The CDR3 DNA reads TGCAGTGCTAGCAGGGCACAAAGGGGCGAGCAGTACTTC.

This clonotype has ten or more counts. This chain uses TRBV20-1 with TRBJ1-3; D unclear. Germline V lookup: CDR1 DFQATT, CDR2 SNEGSKA (reference sequence). The CDR3 length is 16 residues. Trimming left V 0 bases short and J 4 bases short, with 16 bases between. The DNA of the CDR3 is TGCAGTGCTAGAGATGGCTTCGGGCAGGCGGGAAACACCATATATTTT. This translates into CSARDGFGQAGNTIYF.

This clonotype was detected ten times or more. The V and J genes are TRBV10-3 and TRBJ1-5; D ambiguous. The V gene lost 4 bases and the J gene lost 1 base, with 5 bases spanning the gap. The CDR3 spans 13 residues. Germline V gives CDR1 ENHRY, CDR2 SYGVKD. The CDR3 DNA reads as TGTGCCATCAGTGCCTCGAGCAATCAGCCCCAGCATTTT. This sequence encodes CAISASSNQPQHF.

This clonotype was seen ten or more times. The chain joins TRBV28 to TRBJ1-6, with D maybe TRBD1 (6 bases). Trimming removed 3 bases at V and 13 bases at J, with 10 bases between. The CDR3 consists of 12 residues. CDR1 MDHEN and CDR2 SYDVKM come from the germline V gene. The DNA of the CDR3 is TGTGCCAGCAGTTTTCCAGGGGCCCCCCTCCACTTT. Protein product: CASSFPGAPLHF.

The rearrangement links TRBV2 to TRBJ1-4; D ambiguous. Per germline, CDR1 SNHLY and CDR2 FYNNEI. The CDR3 is 14 amino acids. V lost 5 bases, J lost 8 bases, and 15 bases lay in between. CDR3 DNA: TGTGCCAGCAGTTCTTTCGGACCTAGCGAAAAACTGTTTTTT. It encodes CASSSFGPSEKLFF.

This chain uses TRBV7-9 with TRBJ1-4; D uncertain. The CDR3 runs to 13 residues. With 5 bases removed from V and 8 bases from J, the gap between germline ends came to 12 bases. Germline V gives CDR1 SEHNR, CDR2 FQNEAQ (reference sequence). CDR3 loop: CASSPTMREKLFF. CDR3 sequence (DNA): TGTGCCAGCAGCCCCACCATGAGGGAAAAACTGTTTTTT. Variable domain in full (rest from reference TRBV7-9 and TRBJ1-4): DTGVSQNPRHKITKRGQNVTFRCDPISEHNRLYWYRQTLGQGPEFLTYFQNEAQLEKSRLLSDRFSAERPKGSFSTLEIQRTEQGDSAMYLCASSPTMREKLFFGSGTQLSVL.

There are many counts of this clonotype. The V call is TRBV28, the J call TRBJ2-7, with TRBD1 matching 9 bases. CDR1 and CDR2 from the germline V gene are MDHEN and SYDVKM. The J segment lost 1 base and the V segment lost 9 bases, leaving 7 bases of the junction unmatched. The CDR3 length is 14 residues. Here the CDR3 DNA reads TGTGCCAGTATAGGGACAGGGTCGTCCTACGAGCAGTACTTC. It translates to CASIGTGSSYEQYF.